This T cell receptor (beta chain) was observed in a study of cytomegalovirus exposure and HLA in healthy donors listed by TCRdb under 2017. Regarding the complete study: A later analysis indicated that the 100 to 150 validation repertoires were generated on the platform also employed for the 700 or so repertoires of the first cohort. The study was designed to test whether signatures of past pathogen exposure could be identified by cataloging public T cell receptors. A separate validation cohort of 90 to 150 different subjects was used in addition to the approximately 670-subject first cohort. To predict cytomegalovirus infection status, the study combined high-throughput TCR immunosequencing, statistical association of individual TCRs with disease status, and machine learning.

Remarks on this clone: It lacks a known antigen. Base qualities are not at hand, and no much larger clone is one base apart.

The library was built by means of the immunoSEQ multiplex PCR assay. The original pipeline was this. A statistical classification framework was developed to diagnose cytomegalovirus status using the catalog of TCR beta chain sequences. TCRdb mirrors the immuneACCESS table, restricted to in-frame sequences. Some clones are absent from its copies; in checked studies, under half trace to an unresolved V gene, and the reason for the others is unknown. D and trimming come from the DNA, and the V and J calls and clone size come from that table. The sample table holds roughly 230,000 clones, of which about 92% were seen once. The leading ten clones occupy 3.1% of the sample. Counted from cysteine to phenylalanine, this CDR3 has 13 amino acids. The DNA shown is the 39-base CDR3, in frame from base 1. The CDR1 and CDR2 encoded by the germline V gene are SGHNT and YENEEA. V sheds 1 base and J sheds 2 bases, leaving 4 bases between their ends.

The donors were included in the validation cohort of 90 to 150 subjects, a group kept apart from the approximately 670-subject first cohort. Broader findings and caveats from the paper: A total of 164 TCR beta chains were listed by the study as associated with cytomegalovirus. According to the authors, the approach could potentially be generalized to other disease states and immunological phenotypes. The validation cohort had no HLA typing available for a later analysis, so co-occurrence within that cohort was assessed over all 130 or so repertoires. Three of the identified cytomegalovirus-associated TCR beta chains were confirmed in vitro to be specific for cytomegalovirus antigens. Subsequent analysis determined that TCRs grouped into clusters in the first cohort also showed a tendency toward co-occurrence across the 120 validation repertoires, and approximately 94% of cluster scores exceeded 0. Across donors, most TCR sequences were observed very rarely, whereas some public TCRs were present in many individuals. In both the original and validation cohorts, the classifier was reported to diagnose cytomegalovirus status with high specificity and sensitivity.

The sequencing input was PBMCs. The TCR was taken from a woman aged 30 to 39 in good health and CMV-seronegative. The chain couples TRBV11-3 to TRBJ2-3; no D gene is confidently identified. The CDR3 protein: CASSLASTDTQYF. In nucleotide form, the sequence is TGTGCCAGCAGCTTAGCCTCCACAGATACGCAGTATTTT.